The 27 T cell receptor beta chains listed next were all sequenced from one sample in a study of long-term antiretroviral therapy in people with HIV. An immunoSEQ assay, version v3.0, was performed at survey level. Generated by immunoSEQ multiplex PCR, the TCRdb table keeps only in-frame clones and is missing some. This sample has about 33,000 clones; more than 95% occur once, and the top ten carry about 2.9%. The sequencing here drew on unsorted PBMCs, taken 6.9 years after starting antiretroviral therapy. Receptors originate from a man aged 25-40 years with HIV.

CDR3 sequence (DNA): TGTGCCACCAGCAGAGTTTTAGGGGGTGGGGAAGCTTTCTTT. Translation: CATSRVLGGGEAFF. The chain has TRBV15 and TRBJ1-1; D is possibly TRBD1 (6 bases). From germline, CDR1 is LNHNV and CDR2 YYDKDF (reference sequence). The CDR3 has 14 amino acids. Trimming took 1 base from V and 8 from J, leaving 14 bases between them.

The chain uses TRBV19 and TRBJ2-5; D perhaps matches TRBD2 (6 bases). CDR3 length: 13 residues. V was shortened by 8 bases and J by 1 base, with 11 bases between the two germline ends. From germline, CDR1 is LNHDA and CDR2 SQIVND (reference sequence). The CDR3 DNA is TGTGCCAGTTCCGCGGGGCGCCAAGAGACCCAGTACTTC. Translated, it gives CASSAGRQETQYF.

This sequence joins TRBV6-1 and TRBJ2-2; D gene unclear. The CDR3 spans 13 residues. Looked up from germline, CDR1 is MNHNS and CDR2 is SASEGT. V lost 7 bases, J lost 6 bases, and 12 bases lay in between. CDR3 in amino acids: CASKVGSAGELFF. CDR3 bases: TGTGCCAGCAAGGTTGGGTCAGCCGGGGAGCTGTTTTTT.

The V call is TRBV11-2, the J call TRBJ2-5, with D unresolved. The CDR3 spans 12 residues. Germline assignment: CDR1 SGHAT and CDR2 FQNNGV. V was trimmed by 1 base and J by 5 bases, leaving 5 bases between them. The CDR3 reads CASSLGRETQYF. The CDR3 region has the DNA TGTGCCAGCAGCTTAGGACGCGAGACCCAGTACTTC.

This chain links TRBV6-6 with TRBJ2-7, with D possibly TRBD2 on 5 matching bases. Trimming took off 8 bases at V and 3 bases at J, with 5 bases between the two ends. CDR1 MNHNY and CDR2 SVGAGI come from the germline V gene (reference sequence). The CDR3 spans 10 residues. CDR3 in DNA: TGTGCCAGCCGGGGCTACGAGCAGTACTTC. Amino acids: CASRGYEQYF.

The genes are TRBV2 and TRBJ2-1, with TRBD1 identical over 9 bases. Germline CDR1 SNHLY, CDR2 FYNNEI. Unmatched junction bases numbered 11, after V lost 6 bases and J lost 5 bases. CDR3 size: 16 residues. The CDR3 loop is CASRRTGGAQDNEQFF. The CDR3 coding sequence is TGTGCCAGCAGGCGTACAGGGGGCGCTCAGGACAATGAGCAGTTCTTC. The whole variable domain, remainder taken from reference TRBV2 and TRBJ2-1, is EPEVTQTPSHQVTQMGQEVILRCVPISNHLYFYWYRQILGQKVEFLVSFYNNEISEKSEIFDDQFSVERPDGSNFTLKIRSTKLEDSAMYFCASRRTGGAQDNEQFFGPGTRLTVL.

The chain carries TRBV19 and TRBJ1-1; D gene unclear. The CDR3 consists of 13 residues. In germline, CDR1 is LNHDA, CDR2 SQIVND (reference sequence). Trimming removed 3 bases at V and 2 bases at J, with 7 bases between. The CDR3 nucleotides read TGTGCCAGTAGTATTAGCGTTAACACTGAAGCTTTCTTT. It translates to CASSISVNTEAFF.

The V call is TRBV19, the J call TRBJ1-5, with D tentatively TRBD1 (6 bases). CDR3 length equals 15 residues. Trimming took 1 base from V and 3 from J, leaving 10 bases between them. Per germline, CDR1 LNHDA and CDR2 SQIVND (reference sequence). CDR3 protein: CASSIVQGSNQPQHF. CDR3 bases: TGTGCCAGTAGTATAGTACAGGGATCCAATCAGCCCCAGCATTTT.

The rearrangement uses TRBV7-6 and TRBJ2-7, with D perhaps TRBD2 (5 bases). Between the trimmed V and J ends, which lost 5 bases and 4 bases, there was a span of 15 bases. The CDR3 loop spans 14 amino acids. Per germline, CDR1 SGHVS and CDR2 FNYEAQ. The CDR3 loop is CASSPQTGGYEQYF. In DNA form, the CDR3 reads TGTGCCAGCAGCCCCCAGACTGGCGGGTACGAGCAGTACTTC.

The V call is TRBV5-1, the J call TRBJ1-5; D uncertain. The germline CDR1 and CDR2 sequences are SGHRS and YFSETQ. The CDR3 length is 16 residues. The ends were cut back, 0 bases at V and 2 bases at J, with 12 bases in the middle. DNA of the CDR3: TGCGCCAGCAGCTTGGAACTCCTCCGGGGCAATCAGCCCCAGCATTTT. Amino acid sequence: CASSLELLRGNQPQHF.

V usage is TRBV6-6 and J usage is TRBJ2-5; 8 positions agree with TRBD2. The CDR3 has 14 amino acids. The ends lost 3 bases at V and 5 bases at J; junction bases unmatched: 5. CDR1 and CDR2 from the germline V gene are MNHNY and SVGAGI (reference sequence). In DNA form, the CDR3 reads TGTGCCAGCAGTTATGGTCCGGGAGGGGAGACCCAGTACTTC. Translation: CASSYGPGGETQYF.

The V call is TRBV28, the J call TRBJ1-3, with D tentatively TRBD1 (6 bases). Germline CDR1 MDHEN, CDR2 SYDVKM. Between the trimmed V and J ends, which lost 5 bases and 0 bases, there was a span of 11 bases. This CDR3 contains 15 residues. In DNA form, the CDR3 reads TGTGCCAGCAGTCAAGCAGGGGACTCTGGAAACACCATATATTTT. As protein: CASSQAGDSGNTIYF. The full variable domain, rest sourced from reference TRBV28 and TRBJ1-3, is DVKVTQSSRYLVKRTGEKVFLECVQDMDHENMFWYRQDPGLGLRLIYFSYDVKMKEKGDIPEGYSVSREKKERFSLILESASTNQTSMYLCASSQAGDSGNTIYFGEGSWLTVV.

This rearrangement joins TRBV7-6 to TRBJ2-3; 7 bases line up with TRBD2. The CDR3 is 16 residues long. Losses at the gene ends were 5 bases for V and 0 bases for J; bases not matched to a gene: 8. The V gene's germline CDR1 is SGHVS and CDR2 FNYEAQ. In nucleotides, the CDR3 is TGTGCCAGCAGCCCCAGGCTAGCGGAGAGCACAGATACGCAGTATTTT. It is translated as CASSPRLAESTDTQYF.

This chain uses TRBV7-9 with TRBJ2-7, with 12 positions matching TRBD2. The length of the CDR3 is 15 residues. Per germline, CDR1 SEHNR and CDR2 FQNEAQ (reference sequence). V was clipped by 5 bases and J by 6 bases; unmatched bases: 8. CDR3 loop: CASSPRLAGDFEQYF. The CDR3 DNA reads TGTGCCAGCAGCCCGAGACTAGCGGGAGATTTCGAGCAGTACTTC.

V is TRBV4-3 and J is TRBJ2-3, with TRBD2 identical over 12 bases. The CDR3 loop spans 15 amino acids. The V gene end was trimmed by 3 bases and the J gene end by 4 bases; junction bases not matched to a gene: 2. Germline CDR1 LGHNA, CDR2 YSLEER. The CDR3 loop is CASSQSSGGADTQYF. In DNA, the CDR3 is TGCGCCAGCAGCCAGTCTAGCGGGGGGGCAGATACGCAGTATTTT.

The chain combines TRBV5-1 with TRBJ2-7; D possibly corresponds to TRBD1 (6 bases). Germline V gene sequence: CDR1 SGHRS, CDR2 YFSETQ. This CDR3 has 12 residues. Trimming removed 4 bases at V and 3 bases at J, with 8 bases between. DNA of the CDR3: TGCGCCAGCAGCAAACAGGGCTACGAGCAGTACTTC. Its protein is CASSKQGYEQYF.

The chain employs TRBV29-1 and TRBJ2-2; TRBD2 aligns across 11 bases. Germline V gene data show CDR1 as SQVTM and CDR2 as ANQGSEA. This CDR3 region has 15 residues. The V segment lost 4 bases and the J segment 6 bases; nucleotides outside the gene matches: 7. For the CDR3, the DNA is TGCAGCGTTGTGGTAATAGCGGGAGGGGCCGGGGAGCTGTTTTTT. Encoded protein: CSVVVIAGGAGELFF.

Note on this clone: At one end, the junction sequence differs from germline, possibly due to a read error. This chain joins TRBV7-7 and TRBJ2-7; D perhaps matches TRBD1 (6 bases). Looked up from germline, CDR1 is SSHAT and CDR2 is FNYEAQ (reference sequence). This CDR3 contains 13 residues. The CDR3 DNA follows: TGTGCTAGCAGCTCACAGGGATTGGGCGAGCAGTACTTC. It is translated as CASSSQGLGEQYF. Complete variable domain (other parts from reference TRBV7-7 and TRBJ2-7): GAGVSQSPRYKVTKRGQDVTLRCDPISSHATLYWYQQALGQGPEFLTYFNYEAQPDKSGLPSDRFSAERPEGSISTLTIQRTEQRDSAMYRCASSSQGLGEQYFGPGTRLTVT.

The rearrangement uses TRBV7-8 and TRBJ1-1; unclear D gene. The CDR3 is made up of 13 amino acids. The V gene's germline CDR1 is SGHVS and CDR2 FQNEAQ. The germline V and J ends were trimmed by 1 base and 2 bases, with 5 bases remaining between them. The CDR3 is CASSLGRNTEAFF. In DNA form, the CDR3 reads TGTGCCAGCAGCTTAGGTCGAAACACTGAAGCTTTCTTT.

The chain is built from TRBV27 and TRBJ2-5; no clear D gene. CDR1 is MNHEY and CDR2 is SMNVEV in the germline V gene (reference sequence). V lost 2 bases and J lost 0, with 7 bases in between. The CDR3 has 14 amino acids. The CDR3 sequence is CASSLRRNQETQYF. CDR3 bases: TGTGCCAGCAGTTTACGGCGGAACCAAGAGACCCAGTACTTC.

CDR3: CASSYPGTGIHEQYF. The CDR3 DNA is TGTGCCAGCAGTTATCCCGGGACAGGGATCCACGAGCAGTACTTC. V and J are TRBV6-5 and TRBJ2-7; 9 bases match TRBD1. J lost 5 bases, V lost 3 bases, and 8 bases had no gene match. This CDR3 has 15 residues. From germline, CDR1 is MNHEY and CDR2 SVGAGI.

The V gene is TRBV7-9, the J gene TRBJ1-2; D gene ambiguous. The CDR3 length is 12 residues. Germline V gene data show CDR1 as SEHNR and CDR2 as FQNEAQ (reference sequence). Trimming left V 2 bases short and J 5 bases short, with 6 bases between. CDR3 coding DNA: TGTGCCAGCAGCTTATTCACGTATGGCTACACCTTC. Its protein is CASSLFTYGYTF.

J is TRBJ2-7 and V is TRBV28; D is possibly TRBD1 or TRBD2 (5 bases each). CDR1 is MDHEN and CDR2 is SYDVKM in the germline V gene. V shed 5 bases and J shed 3 bases, with 14 bases lying between them. The CDR3 has 14 residues. The CDR3 bases are TGTGCCAGCAGTCGCTCGGGACCTAGCTACGAGCAGTACTTC. Its translation is CASSRSGPSYEQYF. Full variable domain (rest looked up from reference TRBV28 and TRBJ2-7): DVKVTQSSRYLVKRTGEKVFLECVQDMDHENMFWYRQDPGLGLRLIYFSYDVKMKEKGDIPEGYSVSREKKERFSLILESASTNQTSMYLCASSRSGPSYEQYFGPGTRLTVT.

V and J are TRBV7-8 and TRBJ1-4; D perhaps matches TRBD1 (6 bases). Per the germline V gene, CDR1 is SGHVS and CDR2 is FQNEAQ. The CDR3 has 14 residues. Trimming took 3 bases from V and 4 from J, leaving 9 bases between them. The CDR3 here is CASSFQGFNEKLFF. As DNA, the CDR3 is TGTGCCAGCAGCTTCCAGGGGTTTAATGAAAAACTGTTTTTT. Together with reference TRBV7-8 and TRBJ1-4, the CDR3 gives the full variable domain: GAGVSQSPRYKVAKRGQDVALRCDPISGHVSLFWYQQALGQGPEFLTYFQNEAQLDKSGLPSDRFFAERPEGSVSTLKIQRTQQEDSAVYLCASSFQGFNEKLFFGSGTQLSVL.

CDR3 in DNA: TGTGCCTGCACAGGAGGGACCCACACAGATACGCAGTATTTT. It yields the protein CACTGGTHTDTQYF. The chain joins TRBV30 to TRBJ2-3, with a tentative D call TRBD2 (6 bases). This CDR3 region has 14 residues. The ends were cut back, 6 bases at V and 2 bases at J, with 15 bases in the middle. Germline V CDR1 and CDR2: GTSNPN, SVGIG (reference sequence).

The rearrangement uses TRBV19 and TRBJ2-5; perhaps TRBD2 as D (6 bases). Germline V gene lookup returns CDR1 LNHDA and CDR2 SQIVND (reference sequence). V was cut by 3 bases and J by 5 bases, with 13 bases left in between. The CDR3 sequence is 14 residues long. In DNA, the CDR3 is TGTGCCAGTAGTATCGAGGGAGGCGGGGAGACCCAGTACTTC. This sequence encodes CASSIEGGGETQYF.

The V gene is TRBV27, the J gene TRBJ2-3; tentatively, D is TRBD1 or TRBD2 (7 bases each). CDR3 length: 18 residues. Germline assignment: CDR1 MNHEY and CDR2 SMNVEV (reference sequence). V lost 2 bases to trimming and J lost 1 base, with 19 bases between them. DNA of the CDR3: TGTGCCAGCAGTTTAAGGAGCGGGACAGCTCTTGGCACAGATACGCAGTATTTT. It is translated as CASSLRSGTALGTDTQYF.